This TCR beta chain was sequenced for a study of monozygotic twins with inflammatory bowel disease. Findings and limits, study-wide: The authors found no support for a single strong IBD-associated signal or clonotype.

The germline CDR1 and CDR2 sequences are ENHRY and SYGVKD. The CDR3 extends over 15 amino acids. As regards this clonotype: Its antigen is unknown.

Each CDR3 protein gets one entry in TCRdb, which reprocessed the 5' RACE reads and gives no DNA. This sample contains around 380,000 distinct CDR3 sequences. The receptor was isolated from a human donor with ulcerative colitis or Crohn's disease, or a healthy co-twin of an affected twin (not recorded which). The sequenced sample consisted of blood. V gene TRBV10-3 combines with J gene TRBJ2-3; absent DNA, TCRdb's TRBD1 call cannot be checked. The CDR3 protein is CAISVADTDPIAQYF.